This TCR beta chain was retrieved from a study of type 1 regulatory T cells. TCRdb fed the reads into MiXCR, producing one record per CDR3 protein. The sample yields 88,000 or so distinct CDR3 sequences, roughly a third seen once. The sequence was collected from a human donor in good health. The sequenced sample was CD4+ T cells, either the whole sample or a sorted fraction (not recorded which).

CDR3 nucleotides: TGTGCCAGCAGCTTAGACACGCTCGAGCAGTACTTC. Translating gives CASSLDTLEQYF. The chain has TRBV7-2 and TRBJ2-7; no clear D gene. This CDR3 comprises 12 residues. Trimming stripped 1 base from V and 6 bases from J, with 7 bases between. Looked up from germline, CDR1 is SGHTA and CDR2 is FQGNSA. Variable domain in full (rest from reference TRBV7-2 and TRBJ2-7): GAGVSQSPSNKVTEKGKDVELRCDPISGHTALYWYRQSLGQGLEFLIYFQGNSAPDKSGLPSDRFSAERTGGSVSTLTIQRTQQEDSAVYLCASSLDTLEQYFGPGTRLTVT.